The clone carrying this TCR beta chain was seen repeatedly, ten times or more. Its antigen is not identified. This entry is derived from a study of regulatory T cells in long-lasting Graves disease. Study in general: Persistence in Graves' disease required over 5 years of antithyroid drugs plus positive TSH receptor antibodies. Whole-study results and caveats: New patients shared fewer public clonotypes (roughly 910) than persistent patients did (about 2,700).

V lost 5 bases and J 7 bases, leaving 5 bases between the germline ends. The germline gives CDR1 MNHEY, CDR2 SVGEGT. There are 10 residues in the CDR3. Time point of the sample: persistent/refractory GD, antithyroid drugs over 5 years with positive TRAb. PBMCs were the source of the RNA used for TCR sequencing. Construction of the TCR beta libraries employed iRepertoire HTBI primers in conjunction with Arm-PCR of CDR3 regions. TCRdb ran MiXCR on the multiplex PCR reads and lists one entry per CDR3 protein. The sample includes some 420,000 distinct CDR3 sequences, approximately 23% of them seen just once.

Source: peripheral blood mononuclear cells (PBMCs), taken when the disease was refractory, from a patient treated with antithyroid drugs. This chain joins TRBV6-2 or TRBV6-3 and TRBJ1-2; D gene uncertain. The TCR was taken from a female donor with Graves disease. CDR3 coding DNA: TGTGCCAGCAGTGAATTTGGCTACACCTTC. This translates into CASSEFGYTF.